Described below is a single T cell receptor beta chain sequence and its context. The CDR3 is made up of 12 amino acids. The ends were cut back, 1 base at V and 13 bases at J, with 10 bases in the middle. Per the study methods: Reference gene primers were amplified, and this amplification served to estimate nucleated cell counts. The method was immunoSEQ multiplex PCR; TCRdb's version includes in-frame clones alone and lacks a portion of them. That table is the source of V, J and clone size, and D and trimming were worked out from the DNA. This sample has about 440,000 clones; about 90% occur once, and the top ten carry about 2.1%. This record comes from a study of blood T cell repertoires in COVID-19. Turning to the study itself: The study drew acute and convalescent COVID-19 samples from the United States, Italy and Spain. The cDNA or gDNA used as material had been derived from T cells, B-cell-depleted T cells, or PBMCs.

Participants reported their clinical history, and cohort assignment relied on those reports. This rearrangement joins TRBV12-3 or TRBV12-4 to TRBJ1-4; D ambiguous. The receptor was isolated from a woman aged 18-29 years with acute COVID-19. The sample was PBMCs or T cells enriched from blood (not recorded which). CDR3 amino acids: CASSLDLGGLFF. CDR3 bases: TGTGCCAGCAGTTTAGATCTGGGAGGACTGTTTTTT.